This T cell receptor (beta chain) was documented in a study of blood T cell repertoires in COVID-19. CDR3 length: 17 residues. Germline-derived CDR1 and CDR2 are WNHNN and SYGVQD (reference sequence). The V and J ends lost 0 bases and 6 bases respectively, with 21 bases between them. Authors' methods: Reference gene primer amplification gave estimated nucleated cell counts. Data came from immunoSEQ multiplex PCR; TCRdb stores just in-frame clones and leaves some out. V, J and clone size are those of that table, while D and trimming were read from the DNA. Of some 250,000 clones detected, less than 90% appear once; the ten largest clones hold approximately 12%.

Sequences were obtained from peripheral blood. The J gene is TRBJ2-7, the V gene TRBV10-1; a possible D gene is TRBD1 (5 bases). The sequence was obtained from a woman under 40 with COVID-19, enrolled during active disease. CDR3 amino acids: CASSESGYGTPGFEQYF. The CDR3 nucleotides are TGCGCCAGCAGTGAGTCAGGGTACGGCACCCCAGGGTTCGAGCAGTACTTC.